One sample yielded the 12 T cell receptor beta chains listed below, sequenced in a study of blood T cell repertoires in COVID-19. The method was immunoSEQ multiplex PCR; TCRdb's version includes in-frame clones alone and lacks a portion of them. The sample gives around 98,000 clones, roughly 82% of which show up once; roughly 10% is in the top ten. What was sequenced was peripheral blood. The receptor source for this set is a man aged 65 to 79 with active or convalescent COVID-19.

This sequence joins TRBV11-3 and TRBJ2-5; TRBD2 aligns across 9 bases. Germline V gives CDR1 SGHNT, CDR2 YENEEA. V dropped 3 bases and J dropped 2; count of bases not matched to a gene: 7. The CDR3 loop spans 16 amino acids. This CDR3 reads CASSLGGLAGQETQYF. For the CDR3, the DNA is TGTGCCAGCAGCTTGGGTGGGCTAGCGGGACAAGAGACCCAGTACTTC.

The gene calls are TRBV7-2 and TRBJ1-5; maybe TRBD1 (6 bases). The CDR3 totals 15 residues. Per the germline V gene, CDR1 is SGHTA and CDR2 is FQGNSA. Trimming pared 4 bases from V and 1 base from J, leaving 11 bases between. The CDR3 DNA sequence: TGTGCCAGCAGCTCGAGGACAGCAAGCAATCAGCCCCAGCATTTT. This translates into CASSSRTASNQPQHF.

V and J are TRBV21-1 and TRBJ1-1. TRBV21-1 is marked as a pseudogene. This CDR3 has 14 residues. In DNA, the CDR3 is TGTGCCAGCAGCAAAATGTATGGGGGGACTGAAGCTTTCTTT. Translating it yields CASSKMYGGTEAFF.

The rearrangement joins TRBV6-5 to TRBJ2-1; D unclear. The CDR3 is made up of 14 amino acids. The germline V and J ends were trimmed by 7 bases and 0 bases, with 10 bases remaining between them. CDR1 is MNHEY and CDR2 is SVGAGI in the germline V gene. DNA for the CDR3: TGTGCCAGCACCCCAGACAACTCCTACAATGAGCAGTTCTTC. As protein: CASTPDNSYNEQFF.

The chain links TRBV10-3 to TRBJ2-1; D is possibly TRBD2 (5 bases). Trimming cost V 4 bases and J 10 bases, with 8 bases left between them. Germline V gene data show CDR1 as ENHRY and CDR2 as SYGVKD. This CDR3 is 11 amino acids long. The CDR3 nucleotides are TGTGCCATCAGTGGGGAGCGGGAGCAGTTCTTC. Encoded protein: CAISGEREQFF.

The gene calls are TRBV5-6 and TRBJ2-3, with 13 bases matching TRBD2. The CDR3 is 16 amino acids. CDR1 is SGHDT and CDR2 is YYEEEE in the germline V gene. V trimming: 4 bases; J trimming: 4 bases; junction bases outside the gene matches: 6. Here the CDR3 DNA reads TGTGCCAGCAGCCAATTACTAGCGGGGGGGCCAGATACGCAGTATTTT. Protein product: CASSQLLAGGPDTQYF.

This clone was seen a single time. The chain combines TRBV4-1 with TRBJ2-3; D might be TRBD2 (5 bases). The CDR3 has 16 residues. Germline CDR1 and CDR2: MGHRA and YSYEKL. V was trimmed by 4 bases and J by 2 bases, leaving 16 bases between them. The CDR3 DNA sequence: TGCGCCAGCAGCCTTGTTGGCCGGGGAGTCACAGATACGCAGTATTTT. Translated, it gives CASSLVGRGVTDTQYF.

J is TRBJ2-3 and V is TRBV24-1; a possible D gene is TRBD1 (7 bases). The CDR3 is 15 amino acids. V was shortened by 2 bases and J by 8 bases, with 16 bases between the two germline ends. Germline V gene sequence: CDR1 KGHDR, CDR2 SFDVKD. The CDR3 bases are TGTGCCACCAGTGATTCCGCAGGGGGGCGCCGTACGCAGTATTTT. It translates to CATSDSAGGRRTQYF.

This CDR3 is CASSEARTGGTEAFF. In DNA form, the CDR3 reads TGTGCCAGCAGTGAAGCGCGGACAGGGGGGACTGAAGCTTTCTTT. V usage is TRBV2 and J usage is TRBJ1-1, with 10 positions matching TRBD1. V dropped 0 bases and J dropped 5; count of bases not matched to a gene: 3. Germline V gene data show CDR1 as SNHLY and CDR2 as FYNNEI. This CDR3 has 15 amino acids.

For the CDR3, the DNA is TGCGCCAGCAGCCAAGCAGCGGCGGATACCTATGGCTACACCTTC. Translation: CASSQAAADTYGYTF. The gene calls are TRBV4-1 and TRBJ1-2; D gene ambiguous. Germline CDR1 reads MGHRA; CDR2 reads YSYEKL. Trimming left V 1 base short and J 4 bases short, with 13 bases between. The length of the CDR3 is 15 residues.

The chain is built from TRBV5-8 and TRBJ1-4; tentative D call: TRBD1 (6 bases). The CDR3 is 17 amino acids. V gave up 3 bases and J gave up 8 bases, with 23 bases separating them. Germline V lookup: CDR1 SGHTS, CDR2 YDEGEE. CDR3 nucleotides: TGTGCCAGCAGCTCCCTCCGGGACCTCCTCCAGGGGGAAAAACTGTTTTTT. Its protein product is CASSSLRDLLQGEKLFF.

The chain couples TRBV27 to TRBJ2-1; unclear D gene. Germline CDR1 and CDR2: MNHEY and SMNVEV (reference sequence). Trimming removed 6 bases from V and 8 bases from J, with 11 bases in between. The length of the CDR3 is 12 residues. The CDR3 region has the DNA TGTGCCAGCAGCACTGACTGGCATGAGCAGTTCTTC. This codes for CASSTDWHEQFF.